These 18 T cell receptor beta chains share one sample of origin, sequenced in a study of T-cell reconstitution after alpha-beta-depleted transplantation in children. Molecular barcoding with unique molecular identifiers was used for the TCRbeta library. TCRdb fed the PCR reads into MiXCR, producing one record per CDR3 protein. The sample yields roughly 670,000 distinct CDR3 sequences, under 15% seen once. The source material was PBMCs, sampled before TCRalphabeta/CD19-depleted stem cell transplant. These receptors all come from a girl aged 2-10 years with congenital amegakaryocytic thrombocytopenia, due to receive a stem cell transplant.

The V and J genes are TRBV15 and TRBJ2-7; D uncertain. CDR1 LNHNV and CDR2 YYDKDF come from the germline V gene (reference sequence). V lost 0 bases and J 3 bases, leaving 12 bases between the germline ends. This CDR3 has 15 residues. The CDR3 is CATSRDPGNNYEQYF. CDR3 in DNA: TGTGCCACCAGCAGAGATCCCGGAAACAACTACGAGCAGTACTTC.

This clonotype was seen repeatedly, ten times or more. The chain joins TRBV20-1 to TRBJ2-7, with 12 bases that match TRBD2. Germline values: CDR1 DFQATT, CDR2 SNEGSKA (reference sequence). Trimming at V came to 1 base and at J to 5 bases, leaving 6 bases not matched to a gene. The CDR3 is 15 residues long. The CDR3 bases are TGCAGTGCTAGAGGGCGACTAGCGGGAGCGCACGAGCAGTACTTC. It is translated as CSARGRLAGAHEQYF.

This clonotype was detected only once. The chain couples TRBV28 to TRBJ2-1; D is unclear. Looked up from germline, CDR1 is MDHEN and CDR2 is SYDVKM. This CDR3 comprises 12 residues. Trimming left V 6 bases short and J 7 bases short, with 10 bases between. CDR3 coding DNA: TGTGCCAGCAGCTTACGGGCTAATGAGCAGTTCTTC. Protein product: CASSLRANEQFF.

A few counts support this clonotype. The rearrangement joins TRBV6-1 to TRBJ1-2; 9 bases agree with TRBD1. The J segment lost 0 bases and the V segment lost 6 bases, leaving 2 bases of the junction unmatched. This CDR3 spans 14 amino acids. The germline CDR1 and CDR2 sequences are MNHNS and SASEGT. DNA for the CDR3: TGTGCCAGCAGACGACAGGGGGCTAACTATGGCTACACCTTC. Encoded protein: CASRRQGANYGYTF.

Many counts were recorded for this clonotype. The junction differs from germline at one of its ends, possibly a read error. The CDR3, as DNA: TGTGCCACCAGCCGAGAGTTCGGGACTAGTGACATTCAGTACTTC. Translation gives CATSREFGTSDIQYF. This chain joins TRBV15 and TRBJ2-4; TRBD2 matches 8 bases. The CDR3 has 15 residues. CDR1 is LNHNV and CDR2 is YYDKDF in the germline V gene (reference sequence).

In this sample, this clonotype turned up a few times. The V call is TRBV29-1, the J call TRBJ2-1; maybe TRBD2 (5 bases). The CDR3 loop spans 12 amino acids. CDR1 is SQVTM and CDR2 is ANQGSEA in the germline V gene. Trimming removed 6 bases at V and 7 bases at J, with 13 bases between. The CDR3 spells CSVRRTANEQFF. CDR3 coding DNA: TGCAGCGTCCGACGGACTGCGAATGAGCAGTTCTTC.

The table lists this clonotype with many counts. The chain links TRBV20-1 to TRBJ2-1, with D tentatively TRBD1 (5 bases). This CDR3 contains 13 residues. V lost 3 bases and J lost 4, with 10 bases in between. Germline assignment: CDR1 DFQATT and CDR2 SNEGSKA (reference sequence). In nucleotides, the CDR3 is TGCAGTGCTAGTTCGGCAGGGTACAATGAGCAGTTCTTC. This sequence encodes CSASSAGYNEQFF.

This clonotype was counted ten times or more. The genes are TRBV2 and TRBJ2-2; D might be TRBD2 (6 bases). Germline-derived CDR1 and CDR2 are SNHLY and FYNNEI. V lost 8 bases and J 2 bases, leaving 12 bases between the germline ends. This CDR3 contains 14 residues. CDR3 region: CASVGRDNTGELFF. The CDR3 DNA follows: TGTGCCAGCGTCGGGAGAGACAACACCGGGGAGCTGTTTTTT.

This clonotype has at least ten counts. This chain joins TRBV10-3 and TRBJ2-2; D remains ambiguous. CDR1 and CDR2 (germline): ENHRY, SYGVKD. The V end lost 3 bases, the J end lost 3 bases, and 2 bases lay between the germline ends. The CDR3 consists of 12 residues. The CDR3 nucleotides read TGTGCCATCAGTGACTACACCGGGGAGCTGTTTTTT. Translation: CAISDYTGELFF.

The chain recombines TRBV5-6 with TRBJ2-5, with D possibly being TRBD1 (5 bases). The CDR3 runs 16 residues. V gave up 4 bases and J gave up 1 base, with 17 bases separating them. Per the germline V gene, CDR1 is SGHDT and CDR2 is YYEEEE. CDR3 sequence reads: CASSPDKRGLQETQYF. The CDR3 DNA reads TGTGCCAGCAGCCCGGACAAAAGGGGCCTCCAAGAGACCCAGTACTTC.

The V and J genes are TRBV5-1 and TRBJ2-4; 14 bases match TRBD2. Trimming removed 4 bases from V and 7 bases from J; junction bases left unmatched: 7. CDR3 length: 16 amino acids. Germline V gene data show CDR1 as SGHRS and CDR2 as YFSETQ. The CDR3 is CASSPSTSGRGNIQYF. CDR3 nucleotide sequence: TGCGCCAGCAGCCCCTCGACTAGCGGGAGGGGGAACATTCAGTACTTC. Using reference TRBV5-1 and TRBJ2-4 for the parts outside the CDR3, the full variable domain is KAGVTQTPRYLIKTRGQQVTLSCSPISGHRSVSWYQQTPGQGLQFLFEYFSETQRNKGNFPGRFSGRQFSNSRSEMNVSTLELGDSALYLCASSPSTSGRGNIQYFGAGTRLSVL.

This clonotype was counted at least ten times. V usage is TRBV5-5 and J usage is TRBJ2-3; D may correspond to TRBD1 or TRBD2 (5 bases each). This CDR3 region has 17 residues. The ends were cut back, 3 bases at V and 2 bases at J, with 19 bases in the middle. From germline, CDR1 is SGHKS and CDR2 YYEKEE (reference sequence). CDR3 residues: CASSSGPGTLLTDTQYF. CDR3 DNA sequence: TGTGCCAGCAGCTCCGGACCCGGGACGTTACTCACAGATACGCAGTATTTT.

A note on this clonotype: A much larger clone lies one base from this, so it may be a read error. This sequence joins TRBV11-1 and TRBJ2-1; D is ambiguous. CDR3 length: 15 residues. Germline values: CDR1 SGHAT, CDR2 FQDESV (reference sequence). Trimming cost V 6 bases and J 0 bases, with 12 bases left between them. Written as DNA, the CDR3 is TGTGCCAGCAGGGGTTGGGCGGTCTCCTACAATGAGCAGTTCTTC. Translating gives CASRGWAVSYNEQFF.

This clonotype was picked up many times. J is TRBJ2-1 and V is TRBV5-1; 10 nucleotides match TRBD2. The V segment lost 4 bases and the J segment 8 bases; nucleotides outside the gene matches: 9. Germline assignment: CDR1 SGHRS and CDR2 YFSETQ. CDR3 length equals 15 residues. The CDR3 reads CASSGGLAGVDEQFF. The CDR3 DNA follows: TGCGCCAGCAGCGGCGGGCTAGCGGGAGTAGATGAGCAGTTCTTC.

This clonotype has only a few counts. The gene calls are TRBV29-1 and TRBJ2-1; 8 bases align to TRBD2. J was trimmed by 7 bases and V by 5 bases; bases with no gene match: 10. The CDR3 extends over 14 amino acids. Germline loops: CDR1 SQVTM, CDR2 ANQGSEA. The CDR3 sequence: CSVRVAGFGNEQFF. Written as DNA, the CDR3 is TGCAGCGTTCGGGTAGCGGGATTTGGTAATGAGCAGTTCTTC.

J is TRBJ2-5 and V is TRBV25-1; a possible D gene is TRBD1 (5 bases). The CDR3 consists of 13 residues. Germline V gene data show CDR1 as MGHDK and CDR2 as SYGVNS. The ends were cut back, 8 bases at V and 5 bases at J, with 15 bases in the middle. The CDR3 loop reads CASSDMKTETQYF. In DNA, the CDR3 is TGTGCCAGCTCGGACATGAAAACGGAGACCCAGTACTTC.

This chain joins TRBV6-1 and TRBJ2-5; 7 bases agree with TRBD2. Germline CDR1 MNHNS, CDR2 SASEGT. The CDR3 spans 14 residues. J gave up 4 bases and V 3 bases, and 5 bases lay outside the gene matches. In nucleotides, the CDR3 is TGTGCCAGCAGTGAGGGGCTAGCGGTAGAGACCCAGTACTTC. Translating gives CASSEGLAVETQYF.

The sample holds many counts of this clonotype. The V and J genes are TRBV20-1 and TRBJ2-1; D ambiguous. The CDR3 contains 18 residues. CDR1 DFQATT and CDR2 SNEGSKA come from the germline V gene (reference sequence). Trimming left V 3 bases short and J 2 bases short, with 23 bases between. The CDR3 reads CSASFGTSWGRTYNEQFF. DNA for the CDR3: TGCAGTGCTAGTTTTGGTACGTCGTGGGGTCGTACCTACAATGAGCAGTTCTTC.